This TCR beta chain was sequenced for a study of blood T cell repertoires in COVID-19. Study in general: Samples representing acute and convalescent COVID-19 were sourced from the United States, Italy and Spain. Sources were T cells, B-cell-depleted T cells, or PBMCs; the material itself was cDNA or gDNA.

This clone was counted a single time. Per the original data handling: Amplifying reference gene primers gave estimates of nucleated cell counts. Measured with immunoSEQ multiplex PCR; TCRdb has only the in-frame clones, and not every one. V and J calls and clone size follow that table, whereas D and trimming were derived from the DNA. The sample has around 400,000 clones, more than 70% seen once. CDR3 length equals 13 residues. Trimming stripped 2 bases from V and 5 bases from J, with 10 bases between. The chain has TRBV12-3 or TRBV12-4 and TRBJ2-7; D is possibly TRBD1 (6 bases). The sequencing sample was made of peripheral blood. The sequence was obtained from a man in his forties with acute or convalescent COVID-19. CDR3 protein: CASSLQGFDEQYF. CDR3 nucleotides: TGTGCCAGCAGTTTACAGGGGTTCGACGAGCAGTACTTC.